The sequence of this TCR beta chain was determined in a study of blood T cell repertoires in COVID-19. Across the study: Acute and convalescent COVID-19 specimens originated in the United States, Italy and Spain.

Assay: immunoSEQ multiplex PCR; the TCRdb copy retains only in-frame clones and omits some. The sample contains 250,000 to 350,000 clones, about 81% of which appear only once. Trimming left V 4 bases short and J 2 bases short, with 12 bases between. Germline CDR1 SQVTM, CDR2 ANQGSEA. The CDR3 contains 14 residues. Patients in Seattle were enrolled during active infection, then followed longitudinally. The chain combines TRBV29-1 with TRBJ1-5; maybe TRBD1 (5 bases). The receptor was derived from a human donor with COVID-19, enrolled during active disease. The donor label of this sample is uncertain. The sample comprised peripheral blood. The CDR3 is CSVGQGQGNQPQHF. Written as DNA, the CDR3 is TGCAGCGTTGGGCAGGGTCAGGGCAATCAGCCCCAGCATTTT.